This T cell receptor (beta chain) appears in the sequencing data of a study of monozygotic twins with inflammatory bowel disease. Study-level results: T cell subtypes that differed could not be told apart.

Concerning this clonotype: Its antigen is as yet unknown.

The CDR3 has 13 residues. TCRdb reprocessed the 5' RACE reads and reports one entry per CDR3 protein, with no DNA. The ten top clones account for 2.4%, within a sample of over 130,000 distinct CDR3 sequences. The chain is built from TRBV12-3 or TRBV12-4 and TRBJ1-1. Sequenced sample: blood. The TCR comes from a human donor with ulcerative colitis or Crohn's disease, or a healthy co-twin of an affected twin (not recorded which). This chain's CDR3 is CASSLWLNTEAFF.